Presented here are 22 T cell receptor beta chains from one specimen sequenced in a study of shared clonotypes between healthy human individuals (TCRdb year 2020). Library method: the immunoSEQ multiplex PCR assay. The table comes from immuneACCESS by way of TCRdb, which keeps in-frame sequences with V and J called. Part of the clones is missing from these tables; in studies checked, under half for an unresolved V gene and the rest for unknown reasons. This sample has more than 2,000,000 clones in its table, and 93% of those were observed once. The leading ten clones occupy 0.35% to 0.45% of the sample. The sequenced sample consisted of naive CD4+ T cells from PBMCs. The cell subset or site label of this sample denotes: CD45RA+ positively selected. The receptor set was obtained from a man aged 18 to 35 in good health. Some clones in this sample may be carry-over from other donors' samples.

This chain links TRBV2 with TRBJ2-1; D is perhaps TRBD1 or TRBD2 (6 bases each). CDR1 and CDR2 from the germline V gene are SNHLY and FYNNEI. The length of the CDR3 is 16 residues. V was pared by 4 bases and J by 0 bases, with 13 bases between. The CDR3 here is CASSGGGLGSYNEQFF. CDR3 DNA sequence: TGTGCCAGCAGTGGAGGGGGGCTGGGCTCCTACAATGAGCAGTTCTTC.

The V and J genes are TRBV6-5 and TRBJ2-1, with 9 positions matching TRBD2. Trimming removed 1 base from V and 2 bases from J; junction bases left unmatched: 3. Germline V gene lookup returns CDR1 MNHEY and CDR2 SVGAGI. The CDR3 extends over 16 amino acids. The CDR3 DNA reads as TGTGCCAGCAGTTACTGGCTAGCGGGAACCTACAATGAGCAGTTCTTC. This sequence encodes CASSYWLAGTYNEQFF.

The CDR3 sequence: CASSARGQGEGYTF. DNA of the CDR3: TGTGCCAGCAGCGCCAGAGGACAGGGCGAAGGCTACACCTTC. The chain couples TRBV9 to TRBJ1-2; 8 bases match TRBD1. The germline gives CDR1 SGDLS, CDR2 YYNGEE. The trim removed 3 bases at V and 8 bases at J, leaving 9 bases unmatched. The CDR3 is 14 amino acids.

The chain uses TRBV9 and TRBJ1-3, with 10 bases identical to TRBD1. This CDR3 is 17 amino acids long. In germline, CDR1 is SGDLS, CDR2 YYNGEE. V lost 3 bases, J lost 0 bases, and 6 bases stayed unmatched. The CDR3 is CASSAYRDRGSGNTIYF. Written as DNA, the CDR3 is TGTGCCAGCAGCGCATACCGGGACAGGGGCTCTGGAAACACCATATATTTT.

This CDR3 reads CATSRASGTYTGELFF. The CDR3 DNA reads as TGTGCCACCAGCAGAGCTAGCGGGACGTACACCGGGGAGCTGTTTTTT. The V and J genes are TRBV15 and TRBJ2-2; 9 bases fit TRBD2. CDR3 length equals 16 residues. The V and J ends lost 1 base and 3 bases, in that order; junction bases with no gene match: 3. CDR1 and CDR2 from the germline V gene are LNHNV and YYDKDF (reference sequence). Based on the CDR3 plus reference TRBV15 and TRBJ2-2, the full variable domain is DAMVIQNPRYQVTQFGKPVTLSCSQTLNHNVMYWYQQKSSQAPKLLFHYYDKDFNNEADTPDNFQSRRPNTSFCFLDIRSPGLGDTAMYLCATSRASGTYTGELFFGEGSRLTVL.

Written as DNA, the CDR3 is TGTGCCAGCAGCCCCGAACCATACCGGGGAGAAAAACTGTTTTTT. Encoded protein: CASSPEPYRGEKLFF. V and J are TRBV11-2 and TRBJ1-4, with D uncertain. CDR3 length: 15 amino acids. Looked up from germline, CDR1 is SGHAT and CDR2 is FQNNGV. V shed 5 bases and J shed 8 bases, with 18 bases lying between them. Full variable domain (remainder filled in from reference TRBV11-2 and TRBJ1-4): EAGVAQSPRYKIIEKRQSVAFWCNPISGHATLYWYQQILGQGPKLLIQFQNNGVVDDSQLPKDRFSAERLKGVDSTLKIQPAKLEDSAVYLCASSPEPYRGEKLFFGSGTQLSVL.

CDR3 loop: CASSPGLGYQPQHF. DNA for the CDR3: TGTGCCAGCAGCCCGGGACTCGGGTATCAGCCCCAGCATTTT. This sequence joins TRBV6-5 and TRBJ1-5; TRBD1 is a possible D gene (5 bases). The CDR3 extends over 14 amino acids. Germline V CDR1 and CDR2: MNHEY, SVGAGI. V was shortened by 6 bases and J by 5 bases, with 14 bases between the two germline ends.

V usage is TRBV14 and J usage is TRBJ1-4; 8 bases agree with TRBD1. There are 15 residues in the CDR3. Germline loops: CDR1 SGHDN, CDR2 FVKESK. The V and J ends lost 2 bases and 10 bases, in that order; junction bases with no gene match: 9. In nucleotides, the CDR3 is TGTGCCAGCAGCCAACTCGGACAGGGTTCAACAAAACTGTTTTTT. Encoded protein: CASSQLGQGSTKLFF.

V gene TRBV15 combines with J gene TRBJ2-3; no definite D call. Germline CDR1 and CDR2: LNHNV and YYDKDF (reference sequence). The V end lost 3 bases, the J end lost 4 bases, and 5 bases lay between the germline ends. The CDR3 consists of 12 residues. In DNA form, the CDR3 reads TGTGCCACCAGCAGCCCCCCAGATACGCAGTATTTT. Encoded protein: CATSSPPDTQYF.

This clone showed up just once. The V gene is TRBV5-4, the J gene TRBJ1-2; D perhaps matches TRBD1 (5 bases). Trimming took 1 base from V and 2 from J, leaving 9 bases between them. Germline V gives CDR1 SGHNT, CDR2 YYREEE (reference sequence). The CDR3 length is 14 residues. In DNA form, the CDR3 reads TGTGCCAGCAGCTTGTGGCAGGGCAACTATGGCTACACCTTC. Translation gives CASSLWQGNYGYTF. The whole variable domain, filled in from reference TRBV5-4 and TRBJ1-2, reads ETGVTQSPTHLIKTRGQQVTLRCSSQSGHNTVSWYQQALGQGPQFIFQYYREEENGRGNFPPRFSGLQFPNYSSELNVNALELDDSALYLCASSLWQGNYGYTFGSGTRLTVV.

The rearrangement uses TRBV5-1 and TRBJ1-5; possible D gene TRBD1, 6 bases. Germline V CDR1 and CDR2: SGHRS, YFSETQ. V shed 2 bases and J shed 5 bases, with 11 bases lying between them. The CDR3 spans 14 residues. The DNA for the CDR3 is TGCGCCAGCAGCTTCGCCGCAGGGGATCAGCCCCAGCATTTT. Protein: CASSFAAGDQPQHF.

CDR3 sequence (DNA): TGTGCCAGCAGTCCCAGAACAGGACAGGGCTTTCAGGGCTACACCTTC. Protein product: CASSPRTGQGFQGYTF. V and J are TRBV7-2 and TRBJ1-2; TRBD1 agrees at 8 bases. The CDR3 is 16 amino acids. Germline loops: CDR1 SGHTA, CDR2 FQGNSA. J lost 8 bases, V lost 6 bases, and 17 bases had no gene match. The whole variable domain, remainder taken from reference TRBV7-2 and TRBJ1-2, is GAGVSQSPSNKVTEKGKDVELRCDPISGHTALYWYRQSLGQGLEFLIYFQGNSAPDKSGLPSDRFSAERTGGSVSTLTIQRTQQEDSAVYLCASSPRTGQGFQGYTFGSGTRLTVV.

This clone was found once. This chain joins TRBV28 and TRBJ1-4, with 7 bases lining up with TRBD1. V was clipped by 11 bases and J by 4 bases; unmatched bases: 4. CDR1 is MDHEN and CDR2 is SYDVKM in the germline V gene. CDR3 size: 12 residues. The CDR3 region has the DNA TGTGCCGCGGGACAGATTAATGAAAAACTGTTTTTT. Residues: CAAGQINEKLFF.

Remarks on this clone: The sample has other DNA sequences that encode this CDR3 too. The chain is built from TRBV10-2 and TRBJ2-5; D is unclear. There are 12 residues in the CDR3. The V gene lost 6 bases and the J gene lost 5 bases, with 10 bases spanning the gap. In germline, CDR1 is WSHSY, CDR2 SAAADI. CDR3 amino acids: CASRREGETQYF. In DNA, the CDR3 is TGCGCCAGCAGACGAGAAGGGGAGACCCAGTACTTC.

The chain links TRBV12-5 to TRBJ2-2, with D maybe TRBD1 (5 bases). Deletions cut 3 bases from V and 4 bases from J, with 12 bases between. The CDR3 is made up of 15 amino acids. CDR1 is LGHNT, CDR2 FRNRAP, per germline. CDR3 coding DNA: TGTGCTAGTGGTTTAGACAGTACGGGCACCGGGGAGCTGTTTTTT. This translates into CASGLDSTGTGELFF.

V gene TRBV5-1 combines with J gene TRBJ2-7; no reliable D call. The CDR3 is 13 amino acids. V was trimmed by 4 bases and J by 3 bases, leaving 11 bases between them. Per the germline V gene, CDR1 is SGHRS and CDR2 is YFSETQ. CDR3 nucleotide sequence: TGCGCCAGCAGCCTCGACAACCACTACGAGCAGTACTTC. Its protein product is CASSLDNHYEQYF.

The chain has TRBV6-6 and TRBJ2-3; D possibly corresponds to TRBD2 (5 bases). The length of the CDR3 is 12 residues. V gave up 6 bases and J gave up 6 bases, with 10 bases separating them. Per germline, CDR1 MNHNY and CDR2 SVGAGI (reference sequence). The CDR3 nucleotides are TGTGCCAGCAGGGGAGAAGGTGATACGCAGTATTTT. This gives the protein CASRGEGDTQYF.

The chain recombines TRBV19 with TRBJ2-1, with D possibly matching TRBD2 (6 bases). CDR3 length: 16 amino acids. V was trimmed by 8 bases and J by 0 bases, leaving 17 bases between them. The V gene's germline CDR1 is LNHDA and CDR2 SQIVND (reference sequence). The DNA of the CDR3 is TGTGCCAGTGGGCAGTATCTAGCGAGCTCCTACAATGAGCAGTTCTTC. This translates into CASGQYLASSYNEQFF.

Notes on this clone: The same CDR3 also results from other DNA sequences found in this sample. The chain carries TRBV2 and TRBJ2-5, with a tentative D call TRBD1 (5 bases). Germline V CDR1 and CDR2: SNHLY, FYNNEI. The V end was cut by 1 base, the J end by 6 bases, with 9 bases between. The length of the CDR3 is 13 residues. DNA of the CDR3: TGTGCCAGCAGTGAAGGGGGCGCCCAGACCCAGTACTTC. This translates into CASSEGGAQTQYF.

This chain connects TRBV5-3 to TRBJ2-7; D unresolved. TRBV5-3 is flagged as an ORF with uncertain function. V was shortened by 5 bases and J by 3 bases, with 18 bases between the two germline ends. The CDR3 loop spans 15 amino acids. Here the CDR3 reads CARRGWNRANYEQYF. The CDR3 region has the DNA TGTGCCAGAAGGGGGTGGAATCGGGCTAACTACGAGCAGTACTTC.

The chain couples TRBV9 to TRBJ2-7; D is perhaps TRBD1 or TRBD2 (5 bases each). CDR3 length: 15 residues. CDR1 and CDR2 from the germline V gene are SGDLS and YYNGEE. Trimming stripped 4 bases from V and 2 bases from J, with 16 bases between. The CDR3: CASSYSDRDPYEQYF. Here the CDR3 DNA reads TGTGCCAGCAGCTACTCTGACCGGGACCCCTACGAGCAGTACTTC.

The chain recombines TRBV19 with TRBJ1-1, with 7 positions matching TRBD1. CDR1 LNHDA and CDR2 SQIVND come from the germline V gene (reference sequence). V lost 10 bases to trimming and J lost 0 bases; unmatched junction nucleotides: 5. CDR3 length equals 13 residues. CDR3 region: CATQGEMNTEAFF. The DNA of the CDR3 is TGTGCCACCCAGGGGGAAATGAACACTGAAGCTTTCTTT.